This T cell receptor beta chain was identified in a study of PD-L1 blockade in urothelial cancer. Each patient presented with locally advanced or metastatic urothelial carcinoma. Profiled with immunoSEQ multiplex PCR; TCRdb holds only in-frame clones, not every one. The sample carries about 39,000 clones, about 89% recorded once. This specimen consisted of PBMCs, obtained around atezolizumab (anti-PD-L1) treatment. The clonotype originates from a man in his 60s with urothelial cancer.

As DNA, the CDR3 is TGTGCCAGCAGCATCGGACAGGGGAATCAGCCCCAGCATTTT. Translation gives CASSIGQGNQPQHF. V is TRBV7-2 and J is TRBJ1-5; 9 bases are shared with TRBD1. The junction had 3 bases not matched to a gene; V was cut back by 5 bases and J by 4 bases. The V gene's germline CDR1 is SGHTA and CDR2 FQGNSA. The CDR3 runs 14 residues.